This entry lists 25 T cell receptor beta chains sequenced from one sample in a study of OX40 agonist ivuxolimab in advanced cancers. TCRdb's copy holds only in-frame clones and misses some; the assay was immunoSEQ multiplex PCR. The sample holds fewer than 90,000 clones, 65% to 85% seen once. The sample was CD4+ or CD8+ T cells sorted from blood, taken in a trial of the OX40 agonist ivuxolimab. The receptor source for this set is an adult with an advanced solid tumor such as melanoma, head and neck, liver or kidney cancer.

Judged by abundance, this clone is medium-sized. The chain carries TRBV11-2 and TRBJ1-3; D is uncertain. CDR1 is SGHAT, CDR2 FQNNGV, per germline. Trimming cost V 5 bases and J 7 bases, with 18 bases left between them. This CDR3 has 15 residues. The CDR3, as DNA: TGTGCCAGCAGCCCGAGGGAGGGTTTGAGGAACACCATATATTTT. This gives the protein CASSPREGLRNTIYF.

This chain uses TRBV11-3 with TRBJ2-1, with TRBD2 matching 8 bases. The CDR3 is 15 residues long. Per the germline V gene, CDR1 is SGHNT and CDR2 is YENEEA. V lost 2 bases, J lost 4 bases, and 4 bases stayed unmatched. CDR3 bases: TGTGCCAGCAGCTTATCAGCGGGGGCATACAATGAGCAGTTCTTC. Protein product: CASSLSAGAYNEQFF.

The rearrangement joins TRBV7-6 to TRBJ2-1; TRBD1 is a possible D gene (6 bases). The length of the CDR3 is 16 residues. V shed 5 bases and J shed 0 bases, with 14 bases lying between them. Germline CDR1 reads SGHVS; CDR2 reads FNYEAQ. CDR3: CASSPEQGRSYNEQFF. The CDR3 nucleotides are TGTGCCAGCAGCCCAGAACAGGGTCGCTCCTACAATGAGCAGTTCTTC.

The rearrangement uses TRBV6-5 and TRBJ2-3; TRBD2 might be the D (7 bases). CDR3 size: 12 residues. With 8 bases removed from V and 4 bases from J, the gap between germline ends came to 10 bases. Germline V CDR1 and CDR2: MNHEY, SVGAGI. Written as DNA, the CDR3 is TGTGCCAGCGGGGGGGCGGCAGATACGCAGTATTTT. It is translated as CASGGAADTQYF.

The rearrangement links TRBV11-2 to TRBJ2-1; 8 nucleotides line up with TRBD2. Trimming took 0 bases from V and 6 from J; bases not matched to a gene: 4. CDR1 SGHAT and CDR2 FQNNGV come from the germline V gene. The CDR3 totals 15 residues. Written as DNA, the CDR3 is TGTGCCAGCAGCTTAGAGGGACTAGAAATCAATGAGCAGTTCTTC. Protein sequence: CASSLEGLEINEQFF.

The J gene is TRBJ2-1, the V gene TRBV2; D is possibly TRBD1 (7 bases). Looked up from germline, CDR1 is SNHLY and CDR2 is FYNNEI. The V end lost 9 bases, the J end lost 9 bases, and 21 bases lay between the germline ends. This CDR3 has 14 residues. CDR3 protein: CASGAGQTRSEQFF. The CDR3 bases are TGTGCCAGTGGGGCGGGACAGACTAGAAGTGAGCAGTTCTTC.

The chain employs TRBV7-9 and TRBJ2-5; D call uncertain. Trimming pared 5 bases from V and 5 bases from J, leaving 18 bases between. This CDR3 spans 15 amino acids. Germline CDR1 and CDR2: SEHNR and FQNEAQ (reference sequence). The CDR3 protein is CASSPPRRMGETQYF. Here the CDR3 DNA reads TGTGCCAGCAGCCCGCCCAGGCGGATGGGGGAGACCCAGTACTTC. Complete variable domain (other parts from reference TRBV7-9 and TRBJ2-5): DTGVSQNPRHKITKRGQNVTFRCDPISEHNRLYWYRQTLGQGPEFLTYFQNEAQLEKSRLLSDRFSAERPKGSFSTLEIQRTEQGDSAMYLCASSPPRRMGETQYFGPGTRLLVL.

The chain's CDR3 is CASSDDRVTGYTEAFF. As DNA, the CDR3 is TGTGCCAGCAGTGACGATAGGGTAACGGGATACACTGAAGCTTTCTTT. J is TRBJ1-1 and V is TRBV25-1; D uncertain. This CDR3 has 16 residues. Looked up from germline, CDR1 is MGHDK and CDR2 is SYGVNS. V was clipped by 3 bases and J by 3 bases, with 17 bases between them.

V gene TRBV25-1 combines with J gene TRBJ2-3; perhaps D is TRBD1 or TRBD2 (5 bases each). Deletions cut 2 bases from V and 7 bases from J, with 13 bases between. This CDR3 is built from 14 residues. The germline gives CDR1 MGHDK, CDR2 SYGVNS. CDR3 sequence (DNA): TGTGCCAGCAGTGAACCCCCCCCGGGGCATACGCAGTATTTT. It yields the protein CASSEPPPGHTQYF. The full variable domain, with the rest looked up from reference TRBV25-1 and TRBJ2-3, is EADIYQTPRYLVIGTGKKITLECSQTMGHDKMYWYQQDPGMELHLIHYSYGVNSTEKGDLSSESTVSRIRTEHFPLTLESARPSHTSQYLCASSEPPPGHTQYFGPGTRLTVL.

The chain combines TRBV4-2 with TRBJ1-5, with D possibly being TRBD1 (5 bases). Germline lookup yields CDR1 LGHNA and CDR2 YNFKEQ. CDR3 length: 14 amino acids. Trimming took off 4 bases at V and 5 bases at J, with 12 bases between the two ends. CDR3 in amino acids: CASSPSGGDQPQHF. For the CDR3, the DNA is TGTGCCAGCAGCCCCTCGGGGGGTGATCAGCCCCAGCATTTT.

On this clone itself: Additional DNA sequences in this sample encode the identical CDR3. J is TRBJ2-1 and V is TRBV6-6; D not certain. V lost 5 bases and J lost 0, with 8 bases in between. Looked up from germline, CDR1 is MNHNY and CDR2 is SVGAGI (reference sequence). This CDR3 has 14 amino acids. The CDR3 DNA is TGTGCCAGCAGTGAGGCCAGCTCCTACAATGAGCAGTTCTTC. It translates to CASSEASSYNEQFF.

V gene TRBV4-1 combines with J gene TRBJ2-5; 12 bases fit TRBD1. V dropped 4 bases and J dropped 5; count of bases not matched to a gene: 5. The CDR3 extends over 15 amino acids. Looked up from germline, CDR1 is MGHRA and CDR2 is YSYEKL. CDR3 loop: CASSRDRGRYETQYF. CDR3 sequence (DNA): TGCGCCAGCAGCCGGGACAGGGGGCGCTATGAGACCCAGTACTTC.

The chain is built from TRBV19 and TRBJ2-1; D is possibly TRBD1 or TRBD2 (5 bases each). With 9 bases removed from V and 10 bases from J, the gap between germline ends came to 19 bases. CDR3 length: 13 residues. Per germline, CDR1 LNHDA and CDR2 SQIVND (reference sequence). The CDR3 sequence is CASGTQQVGEQFF. CDR3 nucleotide sequence: TGTGCCAGCGGGACGCAACAGGTGGGGGAGCAGTTCTTC. Full variable domain (missing parts from reference TRBV19 and TRBJ2-1): DGGITQSPKYLFRKEGQNVTLSCEQNLNHDAMYWYRQDPGQGLRLIYYSQIVNDFQKGDIAEGYSVSREKKESFPLTVTSAQKNPTAFYLCASGTQQVGEQFFGPGTRLTVL.

In DNA, the CDR3 is TGTGCCAGCTCCAACAGGGGTACCAATCAGCCCCAGCATTTT. It codes for CASSNRGTNQPQHF. This sequence joins TRBV18 and TRBJ1-5, with TRBD1 matching over 7 bases. The CDR3 covers 14 residues. V trimming: 6 bases; J trimming: 3 bases; junction bases outside the gene matches: 5. Germline loops: CDR1 KGHSH, CDR2 LQKENI.

The chain recombines TRBV9 with TRBJ2-1, with 10 bases lining up with TRBD2. Trimming at V came to 0 bases and at J to 6 bases, leaving 15 bases not matched to a gene. The germline V gene has CDR1 SGDLS and CDR2 YYNGEE. CDR3 length equals 19 residues. The DNA of the CDR3 is TGTGCCAGCAGCGTAGTAGTAGCAGGAGCGGGGGGGTCATCCAATGAGCAGTTCTTC. The encoded protein is CASSVVVAGAGGSSNEQFF.

The gene calls are TRBV7-6 and TRBJ2-6; D remains ambiguous. The germline gives CDR1 SGHVS, CDR2 FNYEAQ. V was clipped by 3 bases and J by 2 bases, with 8 bases between them. The CDR3 has 15 residues. The chain's CDR3 is CASSLGSAGANVLTF. The CDR3 DNA follows: TGTGCCAGCAGCTTGGGTAGTGCTGGGGCCAACGTCCTGACTTTC.

This sequence joins TRBV28 and TRBJ2-1; perhaps TRBD1 as D (6 bases). The CDR3 covers 14 residues. Germline assignment: CDR1 MDHEN and CDR2 SYDVKM. V was cut by 5 bases and J by 9 bases, with 17 bases left in between. CDR3 bases: TGTGCCAGCAGTACCTACAGGGACGCCCCTGAGCAGTTCTTC. It codes for CASSTYRDAPEQFF.

V is TRBV6-5 and J is TRBJ2-7, with D maybe TRBD1 (8 bases). Germline V gene sequence: CDR1 MNHEY, CDR2 SVGAGI. Trimming pared 2 bases from V and 5 bases from J, leaving 19 bases between. The CDR3 has 16 amino acids. This CDR3 reads CASSYRQGRGTHEQYF. The CDR3 bases are TGTGCCAGCAGTTACAGACAGGGGAGGGGGACACACGAGCAGTACTTC.

The genes are TRBV5-1 and TRBJ2-7, with TRBD1 matching over 8 bases. The CDR3 runs to 14 residues. Germline lookup yields CDR1 SGHRS and CDR2 YFSETQ. The trim removed 0 bases at V and 4 bases at J, leaving 3 bases unmatched. CDR3 region: CASSLGQGLYEQYF. The DNA of the CDR3 is TGCGCCAGCAGCTTGGGACAGGGGTTATACGAGCAGTACTTC.

This clone was picked up a small number of times. V and J are TRBV6-5 and TRBJ1-1, with TRBD1 as a possible D gene (5 bases). The CDR3 is 14 amino acids. Trimming stripped 7 bases from V and 1 base from J, with 13 bases between. Germline values: CDR1 MNHEY, CDR2 SVGAGI. The CDR3 nucleotides read TGTGCCAGCAACCTGGCCGGGGCGAACACTGAAGCTTTCTTT. This translates into CASNLAGANTEAFF.

V usage is TRBV29-1 and J usage is TRBJ2-7; D is uncertain. CDR1 is SQVTM and CDR2 is ANQGSEA in the germline V gene. The CDR3 spans 12 residues. The V end lost 0 bases, the J end lost 1 base, and 4 bases lay between the germline ends. CDR3 sequence: CSVEERSYEQYF. The CDR3 DNA reads as TGCAGCGTTGAAGAGAGATCCTACGAGCAGTACTTC.

A few counts support this clone. This chain links TRBV7-9 with TRBJ1-1; tentatively, D is TRBD1 (6 bases). This CDR3 is built from 13 residues. Germline loops: CDR1 SEHNR, CDR2 FQNEAQ (reference sequence). Trimming took 5 bases from V and 4 from J, leaving 11 bases between them. The CDR3 nucleotides are TGTGCCAGCAGCCGGGACATTACCACTGAAGCTTTCTTT. Protein product: CASSRDITTEAFF.

The gene calls are TRBV5-1 and TRBJ2-5; no reliable D call. V dropped 4 bases and J dropped 4 bases, with 17 bases sitting between them. CDR1 SGHRS and CDR2 YFSETQ come from the germline V gene. The CDR3 covers 15 residues. Here the CDR3 DNA reads TGCGCCAGCAGCCAAGACCCCAACCAGAGAGAGACCCAGTACTTC. This translates into CASSQDPNQRETQYF.

This clone was recorded only once. The V call is TRBV30, the J call TRBJ2-2; the D call may be TRBD1 or TRBD2 (5 bases each). V lost 0 bases and J lost 2, with 19 bases in between. The CDR3 is 18 amino acids. Germline assignment: CDR1 GTSNPN and CDR2 SVGIG (reference sequence). CDR3 region: CAWSVQVRGRGNTGELFF. The CDR3 nucleotides are TGTGCCTGGAGTGTACAGGTTCGGGGACGGGGAAACACCGGGGAGCTGTTTTTT.

The chain has TRBV7-8 and TRBJ1-6; the D gene is possibly TRBD1 (6 bases). V was trimmed by 0 bases and J by 7 bases, leaving 13 bases between them. The CDR3 is 16 residues long. Looked up from germline, CDR1 is SGHVS and CDR2 is FQNEAQ. In DNA form, the CDR3 reads TGTGCCAGCAGCTTAGCGAATGGAGGGGGGAATTCACCCCTCCACTTT. Its translation: CASSLANGGGNSPLHF.